The 14 T cell receptor beta chains in this list originate from one sample, sequenced in a study of CD8 T cells in Susac syndrome. Reverse transcription of roughly 0.5 to 1 ug RNA was carried out with random hexamers. A single record per CDR3 protein comes from TCRdb applying MiXCR to the immunoSEQ multiplex PCR reads. The sample lists fewer than 150,000 distinct CDR3 sequences; about 95% were seen once. Material for sequencing was CD4+ T cells from PBMCs. The receptors here all came from a human donor in good health.

The chain carries TRBV30 and TRBJ2-1; 7 nucleotides match TRBD1. Per germline, CDR1 GTSNPN and CDR2 SVGIG (reference sequence). The length of the CDR3 is 14 residues. With 7 bases clipped from V and 5 bases from J, the junction kept 11 bases outside the gene matches. CDR3 sequence (DNA): TGTGCCTTAAAACACCGGGACAGAGACAATGAGCAGTTCTTC. It is translated as CALKHRDRDNEQFF.

CDR3 region: CASKGGGKSTDTQYF. CDR3 nucleotides: TGTGCCAGCAAGGGCGGGGGAAAAAGCACAGATACGCAGTATTTT. This chain connects TRBV6-5 to TRBJ2-3, with 7 bases lining up with TRBD2. The V segment lost 7 bases and the J segment 0 bases; nucleotides outside the gene matches: 7. This CDR3 region has 15 residues. The germline gives CDR1 MNHEY, CDR2 SVGAGI.

The gene calls are TRBV30 and TRBJ2-1; TRBD2 agrees at 14 bases. With V trimmed by 1 base and J by 9 bases, 5 bases remained unmatched. Germline lookup yields CDR1 GTSNPN and CDR2 SVGIG (reference sequence). CDR3 length: 15 residues. In DNA, the CDR3 is TGTGCCTGGAGTGAAACGGGACTAGCGGGAGTTGAGCAGTTCTTC. Amino acid sequence: CAWSETGLAGVEQFF.

This clonotype was seen only once. This chain links TRBV20-1 with TRBJ2-7, with 12 nucleotides matching TRBD2. The CDR3 contains 14 residues. CDR1 and CDR2 (germline): DFQATT, SNEGSKA (reference sequence). The V segment lost 6 bases and the J segment 2 bases; nucleotides outside the gene matches: 5. The chain's CDR3 is CSARGLAGPYEQYF. The CDR3 DNA sequence: TGCAGTGCCCGCGGACTAGCGGGACCCTACGAGCAGTACTTC.

This clonotype came up once. The chain combines TRBV30 with TRBJ2-2, with TRBD1 as a possible D gene (6 bases). The CDR3 extends over 14 amino acids. In germline, CDR1 is GTSNPN, CDR2 SVGIG (reference sequence). V lost 3 bases and J 3 bases, leaving 11 bases between the germline ends. CDR3 coding DNA: TGTGCCTGGAGCAGTCAGGGGTACACCGGGGAGCTGTTTTTT. Its translation: CAWSSQGYTGELFF.

The V and J genes are TRBV6-2 or TRBV6-3 and TRBJ2-5; D might be TRBD1 or TRBD2, each matching 5 bases. V lost 4 bases and J lost 5, with 14 bases in between. The CDR3 runs to 14 residues. CDR1 and CDR2 (germline): MNHEY, SVGEGT. The chain's CDR3 is CASSWGTPRETQYF. DNA of the CDR3: TGTGCCAGCAGTTGGGGGACCCCTAGGGAGACCCAGTACTTC.

The rearrangement joins TRBV4-2 to TRBJ2-7; 11 bases match TRBD1. V lost 4 bases and J lost 6; bases outside the gene matches: 5. The CDR3 runs 14 residues. The germline CDR1 and CDR2 sequences are LGHNA and YNFKEQ. CDR3 coding DNA: TGTGCCAGCAGCCCAGGGACAGGGGGTCTCGAGCAGTACTTC. Translating gives CASSPGTGGLEQYF.

V gene TRBV27 combines with J gene TRBJ2-5; D gene uncertain. From germline, CDR1 is MNHEY and CDR2 SMNVEV (reference sequence). V was cut by 4 bases and J by 2 bases, with 11 bases left in between. This CDR3 has 14 residues. This CDR3 reads CASSWGRLQETQYF. The CDR3 nucleotides are TGTGCCAGCAGTTGGGGTAGGCTACAAGAGACCCAGTACTTC.

This clonotype is a singleton in its sample. V usage is TRBV29-1 and J usage is TRBJ1-2; D is possibly TRBD1 (6 bases). Trimming removed 6 bases at V and 3 bases at J, with 14 bases between. The length of the CDR3 is 13 residues. Germline lookup yields CDR1 SQVTM and CDR2 ANQGSEA. The chain's CDR3 is CSVATGSDYGYTF. The CDR3 DNA follows: TGCAGCGTGGCGACAGGCTCGGACTATGGCTACACCTTC.

This CDR3 reads CASSSGLEINQPQHF. CDR3 nucleotides: TGTGCCAGTAGTAGTGGCTTAGAAATCAATCAGCCCCAGCATTTT. The V and J genes are TRBV19 and TRBJ1-5; D uncertain. Germline V gene sequence: CDR1 LNHDA, CDR2 SQIVND (reference sequence). The CDR3 loop spans 15 amino acids. V dropped 4 bases and J dropped 3 bases, with 13 bases sitting between them.

The chain combines TRBV19 with TRBJ2-3, with D tentatively TRBD1 (6 bases). Per the germline V gene, CDR1 is LNHDA and CDR2 is SQIVND (reference sequence). Trimming took off 3 bases at V and 2 bases at J, with 24 bases between the two ends. The CDR3 covers 19 residues. The CDR3 here is CASSIRVWQGQPPTDTQYF. In DNA, the CDR3 is TGTGCCAGTAGTATTCGGGTTTGGCAAGGACAGCCACCCACAGATACGCAGTATTTT.

The chain is built from TRBV6-5 and TRBJ1-2; 9 bases map to TRBD1. V lost 5 bases and J lost 6; bases outside the gene matches: 4. The germline V gene encodes CDR1 MNHEY and CDR2 SVGAGI. This CDR3 is 13 amino acids long. DNA of the CDR3: TGTGCCAGCAGTCTGAGGACAGGGGATGGCTACACCTTC. Translation gives CASSLRTGDGYTF.

This clonotype was seen once. The V call is TRBV3-1, the J call TRBJ2-1; D is undetermined. V gave up 1 base and J gave up 2 bases, with 9 bases separating them. The CDR3 has 15 residues. Germline assignment: CDR1 LGHDT and CDR2 YNNKEL (reference sequence). CDR3 DNA: TGTGCCAGCAGCCAAGCAGGCAGAACCTACAATGAGCAGTTCTTC. It yields the protein CASSQAGRTYNEQFF.

CDR3 sequence (DNA): TGTGCCAGCAGTGGGTACTACGAGCTCGACGAGCAGTACTTC. This gives the protein CASSGYYELDEQYF. This chain connects TRBV25-1 to TRBJ2-7; D not resolved. V lost 4 bases to trimming and J lost 5 bases, with 15 bases between them. CDR3 length: 14 amino acids. Germline CDR1 MGHDK, CDR2 SYGVNS.